What follows describes a single T cell receptor beta chain. Its antigen is unknown. The data are from a study of cytomegalovirus exposure and HLA in healthy donors. Study-wide findings and caveats: Based on reports, TCR beta sequences accurately predicted HLA-A and HLA-B alleles for most subjects. In a later analysis, common viral pathogens appeared linked to several of the most significant clusters. Analysis performed later found roughly 17,000 TCR beta sequences associated with HLA alleles at 0.05 false discovery rate. Most TCR beta V segments were productive about 90% or about 30% of the time in an earlier analysis.

PCR was performed using 60 Vbeta and 13 Jbeta primers. This table comes from immunoSEQ multiplex PCR, and its TCRdb copy is limited to in-frame clones, with some not included. The profile shows about 140,000 clones, approximately 82% of them singletons. The CDR3 has 15 residues. V shed 5 bases and J 4 bases; nucleotides not matched to a gene: 7. The germline CDR1 and CDR2 sequences are SEHNR and FQNEAQ (reference sequence). The source is a woman aged 60-75 years in good health and CMV-seropositive. This chain links TRBV7-9 with TRBJ1-4; TRBD1 matches 7 bases. What was sequenced was PBMCs. DNA for the CDR3: TGTGCCAGCAGCGTCCAGGGGGGAATTAATGAAAAACTGTTTTTT. Amino acid sequence: CASSVQGGINEKLFF.